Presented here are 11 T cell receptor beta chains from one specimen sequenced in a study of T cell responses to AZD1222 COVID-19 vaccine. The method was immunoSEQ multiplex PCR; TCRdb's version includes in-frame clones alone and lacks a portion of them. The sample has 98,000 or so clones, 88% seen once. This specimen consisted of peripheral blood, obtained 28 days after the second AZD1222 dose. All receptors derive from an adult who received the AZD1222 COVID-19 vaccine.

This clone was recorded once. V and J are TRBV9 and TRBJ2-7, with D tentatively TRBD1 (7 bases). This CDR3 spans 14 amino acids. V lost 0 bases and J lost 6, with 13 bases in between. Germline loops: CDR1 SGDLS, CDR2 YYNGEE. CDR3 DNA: TGTGCCAGCAGCGTAGTCTCCCAGGGGGGCGAGCAGTACTTC. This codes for CASSVVSQGGEQYF.

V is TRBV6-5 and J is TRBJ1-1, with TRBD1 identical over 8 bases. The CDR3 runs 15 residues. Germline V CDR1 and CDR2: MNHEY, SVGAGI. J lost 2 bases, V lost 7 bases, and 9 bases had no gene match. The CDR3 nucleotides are TGTGCCAGCACCTGGACAGGGATCATTAACACTGAAGCTTTCTTT. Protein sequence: CASTWTGIINTEAFF.

CDR3 amino acids: CASRLQTGLSYEQYF. The CDR3 DNA reads as TGTGCCAGCAGACTACAGACGGGGCTCTCCTACGAGCAGTACTTC. J is TRBJ2-7 and V is TRBV6-5; either TRBD1 or TRBD2 may supply D (5 bases each). The germline V gene has CDR1 MNHEY and CDR2 SVGAGI. CDR3 length: 15 residues. V was cut by 6 bases and J by 0 bases, with 15 bases left in between.

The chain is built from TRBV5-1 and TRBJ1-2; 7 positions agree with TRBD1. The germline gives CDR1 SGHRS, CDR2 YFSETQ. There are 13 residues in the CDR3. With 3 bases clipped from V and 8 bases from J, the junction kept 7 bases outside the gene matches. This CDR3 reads CASSSWDSPGYTF. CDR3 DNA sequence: TGCGCCAGCAGCTCATGGGACAGCCCGGGCTACACCTTC.

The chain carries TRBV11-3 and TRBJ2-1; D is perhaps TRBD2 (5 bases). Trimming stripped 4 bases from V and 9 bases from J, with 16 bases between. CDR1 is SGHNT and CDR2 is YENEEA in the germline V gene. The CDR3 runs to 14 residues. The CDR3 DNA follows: TGTGCCAGCAGCTCCGGGCCACTAGGCCGTGAGCAGTTCTTC. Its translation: CASSSGPLGREQFF. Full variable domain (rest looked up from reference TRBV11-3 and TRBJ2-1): EAGVVQSPRYKIIEKKQPVAFWCNPISGHNTLYWYLQNLGQGPELLIRYENEEAVDDSQLPKDRFSAERLKGVDSTLKIQPAELGDSAVYLCASSSGPLGREQFFGPGTRLTVL.

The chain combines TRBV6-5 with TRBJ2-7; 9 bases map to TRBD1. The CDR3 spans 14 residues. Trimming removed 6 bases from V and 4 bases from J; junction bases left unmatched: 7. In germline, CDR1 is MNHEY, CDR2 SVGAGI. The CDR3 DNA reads TGTGCCAGCAGCACCACAGGGGGCGGGTACGAGCAGTACTTC. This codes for CASSTTGGGYEQYF.

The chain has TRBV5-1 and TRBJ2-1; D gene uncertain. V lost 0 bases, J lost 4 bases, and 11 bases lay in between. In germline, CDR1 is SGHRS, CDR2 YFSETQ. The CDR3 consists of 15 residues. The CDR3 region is CASSLEPLPYNEQFF. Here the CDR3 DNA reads TGCGCCAGCAGCTTGGAGCCTCTACCTTACAATGAGCAGTTCTTC.

The chain's CDR3 is CASSPRTGDTEAFF. CDR3 nucleotide sequence: TGTGCCAGCAGCCCTAGGACAGGGGACACTGAAGCTTTCTTT. The chain couples TRBV7-6 to TRBJ1-1; TRBD1 matches 9 bases. Germline assignment: CDR1 SGHVS and CDR2 FNYEAQ. The J segment lost 3 bases and the V segment lost 5 bases, leaving 4 bases of the junction unmatched. This CDR3 has 14 residues.

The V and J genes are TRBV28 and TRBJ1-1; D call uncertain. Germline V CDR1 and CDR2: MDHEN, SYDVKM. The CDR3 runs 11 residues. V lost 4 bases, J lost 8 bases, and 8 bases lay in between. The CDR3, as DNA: TGTGCCAGCAGTTCCGCCGCGGAAGCTTTCTTT. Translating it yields CASSSAAEAFF.

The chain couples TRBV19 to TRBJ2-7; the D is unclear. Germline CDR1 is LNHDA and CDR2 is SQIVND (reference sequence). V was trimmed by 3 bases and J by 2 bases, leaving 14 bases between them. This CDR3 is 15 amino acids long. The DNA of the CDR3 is TGTGCCAGTAGTATTAACCCCCAAGGCCCCTACGAGCAGTACTTC. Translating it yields CASSINPQGPYEQYF.

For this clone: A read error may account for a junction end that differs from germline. The CDR3 spells CASSPGILGSHIYF. CDR3 in DNA: TGTGCCAGCTCACCAGGTATCTTAGGGAGCCACATCTATTTT. The genes are TRBV18 and TRBJ1-1; unclear D gene. The CDR3 covers 14 residues. CDR1 is KGHSH and CDR2 is LQKENI in the germline V gene. The variable domain in full, with the rest retrieved from reference TRBV18 and TRBJ1-1, is NAGVMQNPRHLVRRRGQEARLRCSPMKGHSHVYWYRQLPEEGLKFMVYLQKENIIDESGMPKERFSAEFPKEGPSILRIQQVVRGDSAAYFCASSPGILGSHIYFGQGTRLTVV.